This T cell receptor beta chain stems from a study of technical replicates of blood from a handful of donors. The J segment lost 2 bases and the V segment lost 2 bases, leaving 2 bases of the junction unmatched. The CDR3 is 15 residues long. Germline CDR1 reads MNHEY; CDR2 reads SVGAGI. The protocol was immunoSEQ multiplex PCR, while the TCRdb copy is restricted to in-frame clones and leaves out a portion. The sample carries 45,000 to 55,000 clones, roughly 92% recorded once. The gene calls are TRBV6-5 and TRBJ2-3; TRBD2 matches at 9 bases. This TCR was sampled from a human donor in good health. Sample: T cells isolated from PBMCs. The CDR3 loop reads CASSYAGGPTDTQYF. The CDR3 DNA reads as TGTGCCAGCAGTTACGCGGGGGGGCCCACAGATACGCAGTATTTT.